What follows is one TCR beta chain and its context. Its specificity is not known. The data were obtained in a study of cytomegalovirus exposure and HLA in healthy donors. This CDR3 has 15 residues. V shed 6 bases, J shed 8 bases, and the junction held 14 bases outside the gene matches. Germline V lookup: CDR1 ENHRY, CDR2 SYGVKD. Primers for the PCR totalled 60 Vbeta and 13 Jbeta. The data were produced by immunoSEQ multiplex PCR, yet TCRdb's version contains in-frame clones alone and is incomplete. The repertoire consists of 85,000 to 130,000 clones, with roughly four fifths occurring once and the leading ten covering 1.5% to 2%. Overall study findings and caveats: What a later analysis showed was that several of the most significant clusters appeared linked to common viral pathogens.

Sequenced input: PBMCs. The rearrangement uses TRBV10-3 and TRBJ1-2; 8 bases match TRBD1. The sequence derives from a man over 45 in good health and CMV-seronegative. As DNA, the CDR3 is TGTGCCATCAGAGGACAGGGACCGACACCTTGGGGCTACACCTTC. Translated, it gives CAIRGQGPTPWGYTF.